In its sample, the clone carrying this TCR beta chain is medium-sized. The antigen remains undetermined. This specimen belongs to a study of immune heterogeneity within non-small cell lung tumors. Findings and caveats of the study: Individual patients showed largely nonoverlapping sets of high-frequency T-cell receptor beta clonotypes.

Multiplex PCR relied on 32 V and 13 J primers to amplify TCR beta CDR3. TCRdb fed the multiplex PCR reads into MiXCR, producing one record per CDR3 protein. The profile covers some 11,000 distinct CDR3 sequences, with 30% appearing a single time and less than 25% taken by the ten largest. This CDR3 has 15 residues. Germline CDR1 and CDR2: SGHRS and YFSETQ. V was cut by 1 base and J by 0 bases, with 10 bases left in between. The template consisted of bulk tumor genomic DNA, with around 600 ng used per sample. In surgery, several biopsies were collected from each primary tumor at widely spaced sites. Curative surgical treatment was performed in patients who had newly diagnosed, untreated non-small cell lung cancer.

The sample was lung tumor tissue. V gene TRBV5-1 combines with J gene TRBJ1-1, with unresolved D. This TCR was recovered from a woman in her fifties or sixties with non-small cell lung cancer. DNA for the CDR3: TGCGCCAGCAGCTTGACCGCGGCGATGAACACTGAAGCTTTCTTT. Translating gives CASSLTAAMNTEAFF.